The next 26 T cell receptor beta chains were all read from a single sample in a study of T cells in Graves' hyperthyroidism and ophthalmopathy. Using RNA transcripts as the source, TCR beta CDR3 regions were amplified. When the TCR CDR3 underwent first-round RT-PCR, the HTBI primer set was used. TCRdb ran MiXCR on the multiplex PCR reads and lists one entry per CDR3 protein. The sample comprises under 550,000 distinct CDR3 sequences, just under 20% of which are singletons, and 47% rests with the top ten. The specimen sequenced was blood. Receptors originate from a middle-aged man with Graves' ophthalmopathy.

This clonotype was detected only a few times. The rearrangement uses TRBV20-1 and TRBJ1-5; 9 bases match TRBD1. The trim removed 5 bases at V and 3 bases at J, leaving 8 bases unmatched. The V gene's germline CDR1 is DFQATT and CDR2 SNEGSKA (reference sequence). The CDR3 is made up of 15 amino acids. CDR3 residues: CSAERTGVDNQPQHF. The CDR3 nucleotides read TGCAGTGCTGAACGGACAGGGGTCGACAATCAGCCCCAGCATTTT.

V is TRBV3-1 and J is TRBJ2-5; D possibly uses TRBD1 or TRBD2 (5 bases each). V lost 4 bases, J lost 9 bases, and 18 bases lay in between. CDR1 is LGHDT and CDR2 is YNNKEL in the germline V gene (reference sequence). CDR3 size: 14 residues. The CDR3 sequence is CASSPGTDIRAQYF. DNA for the CDR3: TGTGCCAGCAGCCCTGGGACGGACATTAGAGCCCAGTACTTC.

This clonotype was observed a few times. The chain employs TRBV6-1 and TRBJ1-1; no reliable D call. The germline V and J ends were trimmed by 9 bases and 0 bases, with 14 bases remaining between them. Germline-derived CDR1 and CDR2 are MNHNS and SASEGT. There are 14 residues in the CDR3. CDR3 DNA sequence: TGTGCCAGACACCCGAGCGGCTTGAACACTGAAGCTTTCTTT. Its translation: CARHPSGLNTEAFF.

In regard to this clonotype: One junction end does not reproduce the germline sequence, and a read error may be involved. The J gene is TRBJ2-1, the V gene TRBV10-3; 7 nucleotides agree with TRBD2. This CDR3 comprises 15 residues. Germline loops: CDR1 ENHRY, CDR2 SYGVKD. The CDR3 loop reads CAIQTSHGSSNERYF. The CDR3 coding sequence is TGTGCCATCCAGACTAGCCATGGGAGCAGCAATGAGCGGTACTTC.

This clonotype was seen a few times. The rearrangement uses TRBV4-3 and TRBJ2-1, with 7 bases that match TRBD1. CDR3 length: 16 amino acids. Germline V lookup: CDR1 LGHNA, CDR2 YSLEER. The V and J ends lost 1 base and 4 bases, in that order; junction bases with no gene match: 7. Written as DNA, the CDR3 is TGCGCCAGCAGCCAAGCCGACAGGGTGGCATACAATGAGCAGTTCTTC. Translating gives CASSQADRVAYNEQFF.

The chain links TRBV12-3 or TRBV12-4 to TRBJ1-3, with D possibly TRBD1 on 5 matching bases. Trimming took 4 bases from V and 4 from J, leaving 17 bases between them. The CDR3 is 16 residues long. DNA for the CDR3: TGTGCCAGCAGTTCGGGGGACTTTGGGTTAGGAAACACCATATATTTT. Translating gives CASSSGDFGLGNTIYF.

V and J are TRBV5-1 and TRBJ2-1; 8 bases line up with TRBD2. Trimming removed 4 bases from V and 4 bases from J; junction bases left unmatched: 13. This CDR3 contains 17 residues. Looked up from germline, CDR1 is SGHRS and CDR2 is YFSETQ. DNA of the CDR3: TGCGCCAGCAGCGGGGGGCAGCGGGAGCTATATTACAATGAGCAGTTCTTC. Protein product: CASSGGQRELYYNEQFF.

This clonotype was observed many times. This chain uses TRBV20-1 with TRBJ2-7, with 11 bases aligning to TRBD1. The junction had 4 bases not matched to a gene; V was cut back by 6 bases and J by 0 bases. Germline V gene sequence: CDR1 DFQATT, CDR2 SNEGSKA (reference sequence). CDR3 length: 14 residues. The CDR3 bases are TGCAGTGCAAGGGACAGGGGGTTCTCCTACGAGCAGTACTTC. Encoded protein: CSARDRGFSYEQYF.

This clonotype was seen only a few times. This chain links TRBV7-9 with TRBJ2-4; unclear D gene. Trimming removed 6 bases at V and 5 bases at J, with 11 bases between. The CDR3 consists of 13 residues. Germline V gives CDR1 SEHNR, CDR2 FQNEAQ (reference sequence). The CDR3 spells CASSFTVENIQYF. CDR3 nucleotide sequence: TGTGCCAGCAGTTTCACAGTGGAAAACATTCAGTACTTC.

This clonotype appeared many times. The chain links TRBV12-3 or TRBV12-4 to TRBJ1-2, with D tentatively TRBD1 (5 bases). This CDR3 region has 15 residues. The V gene lost 6 bases and the J gene lost 3 bases, with 17 bases spanning the gap. The CDR3 DNA reads TGTGCCAGCAGCCCCTGGGACGCCCGGTACTATGGCTACACCTTC. This gives the protein CASSPWDARYYGYTF.

With respect to this clonotype: One base away lies a much larger clone, so this may be a sequencing read error. The chain couples TRBV2 to TRBJ2-5; the D gene is possibly TRBD1 (5 bases). The CDR3 is 13 amino acids. Germline CDR1 and CDR2: SNHLY and FYNNEI. V lost 2 bases to trimming and J lost 9 bases, with 13 bases between them. CDR3 DNA sequence: TGTGCCAGCAGTGAACGGACCCGCAGGGCCCAGTACTTC. The encoded protein is CASSERTRRAQYF.

In nucleotides, the CDR3 is TGTGCCAGCAGTCCCCACATGGAGCTGTTTTTT. This gives the protein CASSPHMELFF. This chain joins TRBV6-2 or TRBV6-3 and TRBJ2-2; D uncertain. The length of the CDR3 is 11 residues. Looked up from germline, CDR1 is MNHEY and CDR2 is SVGEGT. V lost 5 bases and J lost 10, with 8 bases in between.

This clonotype was found a few times. The chain has TRBV19 and TRBJ1-1, with no clear D. The length of the CDR3 is 15 residues. Germline CDR1 LNHDA, CDR2 SQIVND (reference sequence). Trimming removed 7 bases from V and 1 base from J, with 16 bases in between. The CDR3 region has the DNA TGTGCCAGTACACCCCCGGGATATAAGAACACTGAAGCTTTCTTT. Protein product: CASTPPGYKNTEAFF.

This clonotype has just a few counts. The chain joins TRBV6-1 to TRBJ2-5, with TRBD2 as a possible D gene (7 bases). The CDR3 sequence is 15 residues long. Trimming took off 7 bases at V and 7 bases at J, with 22 bases between the two ends. Germline V gene data show CDR1 as MNHNS and CDR2 as SASEGT. DNA of the CDR3: TGTGCCAGCATAGTAGGGGGGGGGCTGGAGGTGACCCAGTACTTC. It specifies CASIVGGGLEVTQYF.

This clonotype has a handful of counts. The chain joins TRBV29-1 to TRBJ1-1; D call uncertain. CDR1 and CDR2 from the germline V gene are SQVTM and ANQGSEA. V shed 5 bases and J shed 5 bases, with 12 bases lying between them. The CDR3 is 12 residues long. The CDR3 DNA is TGCAGCGTTAAGTTCGGTGCGACTGAAGCTTTCTTT. Translated: CSVKFGATEAFF. The complete variable domain, with remaining parts taken from reference TRBV29-1 and TRBJ1-1, reads SAVISQKPSRDICQRGTSLTIQCQVDSQVTMMFWYRQQPGQSLTLIATANQGSEATYESGFVIDKFPISRPNLTFSTLTVSNMSPEDSSIYLCSVKFGATEAFFGQGTRLTVV.

This clonotype was observed a few times. The chain is built from TRBV6-5 and TRBJ1-3; D gene unclear. CDR3 length: 15 amino acids. Germline V gene sequence: CDR1 MNHEY, CDR2 SVGAGI. The ends were cut back, 2 bases at V and 2 bases at J, with 10 bases in the middle. CDR3 nucleotide sequence: TGTGCCAGCAGTTACCAGTCTGGGCCTGGAAACACCATATATTTT. It is translated as CASSYQSGPGNTIYF.

In this sample, this clonotype turned up many times. The CDR3 nucleotides read TGTGCCAGCATTCCCGAGCTGGGGGATACCTACGAGCAGTACTTC. Translating gives CASIPELGDTYEQYF. V is TRBV2 and J is TRBJ2-7; D may match TRBD1 or TRBD2 (5 bases each). CDR3 length: 15 residues. The ends were cut back, 7 bases at V and 2 bases at J, with 18 bases in the middle. The germline CDR1 and CDR2 sequences are SNHLY and FYNNEI.

This clonotype has at least ten counts. V is TRBV11-2 and J is TRBJ2-1; D possibly corresponds to TRBD1 (6 bases). The CDR3 spans 13 residues. V lost 0 bases, J lost 9 bases, and 9 bases lay in between. Germline CDR1 SGHAT, CDR2 FQNNGV. Here the CDR3 DNA reads TGTGCCAGCAGCTTAGACAGGGGTGCTGAGCAGTTCTTC. Translating gives CASSLDRGAEQFF. Full variable domain (missing parts from reference TRBV11-2 and TRBJ2-1): EAGVAQSPRYKIIEKRQSVAFWCNPISGHATLYWYQQILGQGPKLLIQFQNNGVVDDSQLPKDRFSAERLKGVDSTLKIQPAKLEDSAVYLCASSLDRGAEQFFGPGTRLTVL.

The sample holds many counts of this clonotype. The chain couples TRBV20-1 to TRBJ2-1; the match to TRBD2 covers 7 bases. In germline, CDR1 is DFQATT, CDR2 SNEGSKA (reference sequence). There are 15 residues in the CDR3. J gave up 6 bases and V 6 bases, and 14 bases lay outside the gene matches. In DNA form, the CDR3 reads TGCAGTGCCCTATATGGGGCGGGAGCGCTCAATGAGCAGTTCTTC. It codes for CSALYGAGALNEQFF.

The chain's CDR3 is CAWSGGAERKSQYF. CDR3 in DNA: TGTGCCTGGAGTGGGGGGGCTGAGAGGAAGTCGCAGTATTTT. The rearrangement uses TRBV30 and TRBJ2-3; D could derive from TRBD1 or TRBD2 (6 bases each). CDR3 length: 14 residues. V lost 1 base, J lost 10 bases, and 18 bases lay in between. Germline values: CDR1 GTSNPN, CDR2 SVGIG (reference sequence).

The chain carries TRBV2 and TRBJ1-2; 7 nucleotides align to TRBD1. Germline CDR1 reads SNHLY; CDR2 reads FYNNEI. The trim removed 6 bases at V and 5 bases at J, leaving 9 bases unmatched. The CDR3 is 14 residues long. CDR3 loop: CASSPEGDRYGYTF. The CDR3 DNA follows: TGTGCCAGCAGCCCTGAAGGGGACAGATATGGCTACACCTTC.

This chain links TRBV12-3 or TRBV12-4 with TRBJ2-5; either TRBD1 or TRBD2 may supply D (6 bases each). The CDR3 consists of 18 residues. V lost 3 bases to trimming and J lost 2 bases, with 22 bases between them. CDR3 bases: TGTGCCAGCAGTTTTGGGGGGCCCGGGTTAGGCCAACAAGAGACCCAGTACTTC. Its protein product is CASSFGGPGLGQQETQYF.

This clonotype was seen a few times. The V call is TRBV5-1, the J call TRBJ2-2; TRBD1 or TRBD2 may be the D gene (5 bases each). The length of the CDR3 is 18 residues. V was cut by 4 bases and J by 1 base, with 20 bases left in between. The germline V gene has CDR1 SGHRS and CDR2 YFSETQ. The chain's CDR3 is CASSNLDVGTVNTGELFF. The CDR3 DNA follows: TGCGCCAGCAGCAACCTGGACGTGGGGACGGTGAACACCGGGGAGCTGTTTTTT.

This clonotype was observed a few times. The V call is TRBV5-1, the J call TRBJ2-7; D assignment may be TRBD1 or TRBD2 (5 bases each). V was pared by 0 bases and J by 0 bases, with 10 bases between. CDR3 length equals 15 residues. CDR1 is SGHRS and CDR2 is YFSETQ in the germline V gene. The CDR3 loop reads CASSLVRDASYEQYF. CDR3 sequence (DNA): TGCGCCAGCAGCTTGGTCCGGGACGCCTCCTACGAGCAGTACTTC.

Many counts were recorded for this clonotype. The chain joins TRBV5-1 to TRBJ2-1; D gene uncertain. V lost 0 bases and J 0 bases, leaving 10 bases between the germline ends. This CDR3 region has 16 residues. The germline CDR1 and CDR2 sequences are SGHRS and YFSETQ. The CDR3 DNA reads as TGCGCCAGCAGCTTGGGGACCGTAAACTCCTACAATGAGCAGTTCTTC. It yields the protein CASSLGTVNSYNEQFF.

The sample holds a few counts of this clonotype. CDR3 in amino acids: CASSLTGMYQETQYF. CDR3 bases: TGTGCCAGCAGCCTGACAGGGATGTACCAAGAGACCCAGTACTTC. The rearrangement joins TRBV3-1 to TRBJ2-5, with 7 bases that match TRBD1. This CDR3 spans 15 amino acids. Germline CDR1 is LGHDT and CDR2 is YNNKEL (reference sequence). V lost 4 bases to trimming and J lost 0 bases; unmatched junction nucleotides: 5.